This TCR beta chain was recorded in a study of lymphopenia after photon versus proton radiotherapy. The study's findings and limits: Relative stability marked proton patients; photon patients lost diversity and naive cells.

Repertoires were generated with immunoSEQ multiplex PCR, while TCRdb's copy carries only in-frame clones and drops some. The data show 15,000 to 20,000 clones, approximately 91% seen once. Details on this clone: The antigen is not known.

The sequencing here drew on peripheral blood, taken from a patient treated with proton-based radiotherapy. This TCR was sampled from a woman aged 55 to 70 with cholangiocarcinoma. Some clones in this sample may be carry-over from other donors' samples.

CDR3 residues: CASSGRRWDTEAFF. CDR3 sequence (DNA): TGTGCCAGCAGTGGGAGGCGTTGGGACACTGAAGCTTTCTTT. The chain combines TRBV25-1 with TRBJ1-1, with D unclear. This CDR3 spans 14 amino acids. Germline lookup yields CDR1 MGHDK and CDR2 SYGVNS. The germline V and J ends were trimmed by 4 bases and 3 bases, with 12 bases remaining between them.